Listed below are T cell receptor beta chains from one sample, sequenced in a study of CD8 T cells in ankylosing spondylitis. TCRdb reprocessed the 5' RACE reads via MiXCR and lists one record per CDR3 protein. The sample carries a few hundred thousand distinct CDR3 sequences, roughly 10% recorded once. The sequenced sample consisted of blood, either unsorted or a sorted T cell fraction (not recorded which). Receptors originate from a male donor with ankylosing spondylitis or in good health (not recorded which). CDR3s include the opening cysteine and the closing phenylalanine or tryptophan. D genes are given only for firm matches. Clone size is not always given. Where it is, it says once, few, many or a class for expanded clones.

TGCAGTGCTAGAGCTCGGGAGGGCCGGAGCGAGACCCAGTACTTC	CSARAREGRSETQYF	TRBD2	TRBJ2-5	many	TRBV20-1
TGCGCCAGCAGCTTGTATCAGCAAGAGACCCAGTACTTC	CASSLYQQETQYF	.	TRBJ2-5	many	TRBV5-1
TGTGCCAGCAGCTCACAATCCGGACTAGCGGGCTCGAACACCGGGGAGCTGTTTTTT	CASSSQSGLAGSNTGELFF	TRBD2	TRBJ2-2	many	TRBV11-2
TGCAGTGCTCTAATCGGTACCGAGCAGTTCTTC	CSALIGTEQFF	.	TRBJ2-1	.	TRBV20-1
TGTGCCAGCAGCGTGGGACTAGCGGGGGGGCAGGAGACCCAGTACTTC	CASSVGLAGGQETQYF	TRBD2	TRBJ2-5	.	TRBV9
TGCGCCAGCAGCTCCAGCGGGGGGGCCCTCTACAATGAGCAGTTCTTC	CASSSSGGALYNEQFF	TRBD2	TRBJ2-1	many	TRBV5-1
TGTGCCAGCAGACCAAGGGGCAATGAGCAGTTCTTC	CASRPRGNEQFF	.	TRBJ2-1	many	TRBV6-5
TGTGCCAGCAGCTTGGGCCTAGCGGGTCGCACAGATACGCAGTATTTT	CASSLGLAGRTDTQYF	TRBD2	TRBJ2-3	.	TRBV5-6
TGTGCCAGCAGACCGACGGGGGGCTATAACACTGAAGCTTTCTTT	CASRPTGGYNTEAFF	.	TRBJ1-1	many	TRBV12-3/TRBV12-4
TGCAGTGCTAGAGGATTGGCGGGGGGCACAGATACGCAGTATTTT	CSARGLAGGTDTQYF	TRBD2	TRBJ2-3	many	TRBV20-1
TGCAGTGCTAGAGTGGTGACTAGCTCTTACGAGCAGTACTTC	CSARVVTSSYEQYF	TRBD2	TRBJ2-7	few	TRBV20-1
TGTGCCAGCAGCCAAGATTGGGGGGAACAGCCCCAGCATTTT	CASSQDWGEQPQHF	.	TRBJ1-5	many	TRBV3-1
TGTGCCAGCAGCTATGGACAGGGGGCGCCTGAAGCTTTCTTT	CASSYGQGAPEAFF	TRBD1	TRBJ1-1	.	TRBV7-8
TGTGCCAGCGACAGGAGCCAAGAGACCCAGTACTTC	CASDRSQETQYF	.	TRBJ2-5	.	TRBV6-1
TGCGCCAGCAGTGTCGGGACTAGCGACTACGAGCAGTACTTC	CASSVGTSDYEQYF	TRBD2	TRBJ2-7	many	TRBV10-2
TGTGCCAGCAGCAATGCCCCCATGACAGGCCCAGCGAGGGACATTCAGTACTTC	CASSNAPMTGPARDIQYF	.	TRBJ2-4	.	TRBV9
TGCAGTGCCGTGACAGGGCTTAGCTCTGGGGCCAACGTCCTGACTTTC	CSAVTGLSSGANVLTF	TRBD1	TRBJ2-6	many	TRBV20-1